This record looks at one T cell receptor (beta chain) sequence and its context. What it binds is not known. The data stem from a study of PD-1 blockade in classical Hodgkin lymphoma. Points from the study as a whole: Compared with healthy donors, newly diagnosed patients reportedly showed lower baseline TCR diversity.

V was pared by 3 bases and J by 3 bases, with 2 bases of the junction left unmatched. CDR3 length: 15 residues. From germline, CDR1 is SGHNT and CDR2 YENEEA. The time point was: cycle 4 day 1 (C4D1), after less than seven weeks of nivolumab. Each patient experienced a relapse that followed autologous stem cell transplantation, and brentuximab vedotin exposure varied. Here immunoSEQ multiplex PCR was the method, and the copy in TCRdb shows in-frame clones only, minus some. The sample has tens of thousands of clones, approximately 80% seen once; the top ten hold 15% to 20%. This TCR derives from a human donor with classical Hodgkin lymphoma. The sample in question was peripheral blood mononuclear cells (PBMCs), obtained before the fourth cycle of nivolumab. V is TRBV11-3 and J is TRBJ2-4; 10 positions match TRBD2. DNA for the CDR3: TGTGCCAGCAGCTTCCCTAGCGGGGGCAAAAACATTCAGTACTTC. It encodes CASSFPSGGKNIQYF.